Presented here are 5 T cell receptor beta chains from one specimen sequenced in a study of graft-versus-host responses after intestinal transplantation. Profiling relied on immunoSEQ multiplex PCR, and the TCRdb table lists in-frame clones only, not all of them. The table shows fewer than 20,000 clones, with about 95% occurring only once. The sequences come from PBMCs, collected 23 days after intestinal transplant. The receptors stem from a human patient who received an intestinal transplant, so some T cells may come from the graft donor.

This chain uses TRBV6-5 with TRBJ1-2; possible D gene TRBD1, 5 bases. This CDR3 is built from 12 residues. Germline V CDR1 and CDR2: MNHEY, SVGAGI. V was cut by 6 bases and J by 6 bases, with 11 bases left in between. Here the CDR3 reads CASRTTRDGYTF. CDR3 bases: TGTGCCAGCAGAACCACCAGGGATGGCTACACCTTC.

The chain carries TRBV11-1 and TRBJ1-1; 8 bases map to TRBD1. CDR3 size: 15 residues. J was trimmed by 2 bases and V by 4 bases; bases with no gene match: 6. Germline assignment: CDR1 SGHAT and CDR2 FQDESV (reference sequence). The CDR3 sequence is CASSWTGPPNTEAFF. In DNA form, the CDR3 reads TGTGCCAGCAGCTGGACAGGGCCTCCTAACACTGAAGCTTTCTTT.

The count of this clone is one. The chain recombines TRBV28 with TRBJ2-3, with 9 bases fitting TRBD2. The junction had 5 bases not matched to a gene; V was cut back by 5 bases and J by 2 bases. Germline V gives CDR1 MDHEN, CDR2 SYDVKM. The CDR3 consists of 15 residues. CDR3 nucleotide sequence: TGTGCCAGCAGTAGGCTAGCGGGACCCACAGATACGCAGTATTTT. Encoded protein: CASSRLAGPTDTQYF. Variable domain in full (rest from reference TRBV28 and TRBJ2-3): DVKVTQSSRYLVKRTGEKVFLECVQDMDHENMFWYRQDPGLGLRLIYFSYDVKMKEKGDIPEGYSVSREKKERFSLILESASTNQTSMYLCASSRLAGPTDTQYFGPGTRLTVL.

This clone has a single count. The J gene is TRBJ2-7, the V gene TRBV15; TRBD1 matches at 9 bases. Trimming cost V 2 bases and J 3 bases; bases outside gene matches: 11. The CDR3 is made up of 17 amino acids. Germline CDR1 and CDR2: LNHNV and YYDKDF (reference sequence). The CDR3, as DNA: TGTGCCACCAGCAGATCGTCCCGGGACAGGGCCGACTACGAGCAGTACTTC. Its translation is CATSRSSRDRADYEQYF.

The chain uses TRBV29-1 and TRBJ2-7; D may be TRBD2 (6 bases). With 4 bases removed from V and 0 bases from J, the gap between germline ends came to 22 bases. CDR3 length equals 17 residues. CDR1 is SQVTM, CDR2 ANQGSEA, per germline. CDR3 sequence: CSVGTGASENPSYEQYF. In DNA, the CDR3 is TGCAGCGTTGGGACCGGGGCTAGCGAAAACCCCTCCTACGAGCAGTACTTC.